The present entry profiles one T cell receptor beta chain with its context. This sample was included in a study of shared clonotypes between healthy human individuals. The table came from immunoSEQ multiplex PCR; TCRdb's copy has only in-frame clones and leaves some out. The sample carries around 700,000 clones, 74% recorded once. The sample comprised memory CD4+ T cells sorted from blood. Subset here: CD45RA-negative fraction. The clonotype was recovered from a woman aged 30 to 39 in good health.

The CDR3 is CASSRQRGADTQYF. The CDR3 nucleotides read TGTGCCAGCAGCAGACAGAGGGGAGCAGATACGCAGTATTTT. The rearrangement joins TRBV5-5 to TRBJ2-3, with D perhaps given as TRBD1 or TRBD2 (5 bases each). The CDR3 loop spans 14 amino acids. Trimming took 4 bases from V and 4 from J, leaving 13 bases between them. The V gene's germline CDR1 is SGHKS and CDR2 YYEKEE (reference sequence).